This record concerns one T cell receptor (beta chain) sequence. The V gene end was trimmed by 2 bases and the J gene end by 5 bases; junction bases not matched to a gene: 10. Germline V gives CDR1 MNHEY, CDR2 SVGAGI. The CDR3 totals 16 residues. This entry belongs to a study of shared clonotypes between healthy human individuals. The deep-level immunoSEQ assay was used. Profiling relied on immunoSEQ multiplex PCR, and the TCRdb table lists in-frame clones only, not all of them. The sample contains hundreds of thousands of clones, roughly four fifths of which appear only once. This chain uses TRBV6-5 with TRBJ2-7; TRBD1 aligns across 9 bases. Sequenced material: PBMCs. The sequence came from a woman in her 40s in good health. Some clones in this sample may be carry-over from other donors' samples. The CDR3 sequence: CASSYRYNRGLNEQYF. Here the CDR3 DNA reads TGTGCCAGCAGTTACCGCTACAACAGGGGGCTCAACGAGCAGTACTTC.